What follows describes a single T cell receptor (beta chain). The data were produced by immunoSEQ multiplex PCR, yet TCRdb's version contains in-frame clones alone and is incomplete. The data show some 310,000 clones, over 85% seen once. These data belong to a study of blood T cell repertoires in COVID-19. This CDR3 has 14 amino acids. CDR1 and CDR2 (germline): ENHRY, SYGVKD. V dropped 6 bases and J dropped 0; count of bases not matched to a gene: 4. This sequence was found in a young woman who had recovered from COVID-19. Sequenced input: PBMCs or T cells enriched from blood (not recorded which). V gene TRBV10-3 combines with J gene TRBJ1-1; TRBD1 aligns across 7 bases. CDR3 amino acids: CAIRRDSMNTEAFF. The CDR3 DNA reads as TGTGCCATCAGGAGGGACAGTATGAACACTGAAGCTTTCTTT.